This T cell receptor (beta chain) was recorded in a study of blood T cell repertoires in COVID-19. Study summary: Researchers got acute and convalescent COVID-19 samples from the United States, Italy and Spain.

In the source study's methods: Estimation of nucleated cell counts relied on the amplification of reference gene primers. Generated by immunoSEQ multiplex PCR, the TCRdb table keeps only in-frame clones and is missing some. V, J and clone size are taken as reported in that table, and D and trimming were inferred from the DNA itself. Here the sample spans some 180,000 clones, about 83% being singletons. This receptor was obtained from a woman in her sixties or seventies who had recovered from COVID-19. The sample taken for sequencing was peripheral blood.

CDR3 in DNA: TGTGCCAGCAGTGACAGGGGTGCAGATACGCAGTATTTT. Residues: CASSDRGADTQYF. The chain carries TRBV6-1 and TRBJ2-3; perhaps TRBD1 as D (6 bases). Germline CDR1 reads MNHNS; CDR2 reads SASEGT. Trimming stripped 3 bases from V and 4 bases from J, with 8 bases between. This CDR3 contains 13 residues.